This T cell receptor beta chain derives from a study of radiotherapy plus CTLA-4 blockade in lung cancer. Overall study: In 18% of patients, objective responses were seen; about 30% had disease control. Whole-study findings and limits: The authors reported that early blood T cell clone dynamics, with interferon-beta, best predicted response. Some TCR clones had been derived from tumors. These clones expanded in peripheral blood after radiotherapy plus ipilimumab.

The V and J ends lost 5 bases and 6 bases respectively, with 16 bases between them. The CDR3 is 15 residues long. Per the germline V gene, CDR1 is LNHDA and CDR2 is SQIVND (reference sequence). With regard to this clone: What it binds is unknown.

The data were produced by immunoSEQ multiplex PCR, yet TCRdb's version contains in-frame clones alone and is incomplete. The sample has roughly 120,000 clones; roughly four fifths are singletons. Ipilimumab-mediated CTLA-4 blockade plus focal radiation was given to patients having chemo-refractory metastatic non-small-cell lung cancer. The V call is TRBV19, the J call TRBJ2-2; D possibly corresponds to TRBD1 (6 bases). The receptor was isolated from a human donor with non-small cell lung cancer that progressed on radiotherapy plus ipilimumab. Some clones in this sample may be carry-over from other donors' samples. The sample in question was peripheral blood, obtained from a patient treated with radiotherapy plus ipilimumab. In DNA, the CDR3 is TGTGCCAGTAGTCCCCAGGGGCAAAGGTCCGGGGAGCTGTTTTTT. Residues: CASSPQGQRSGELFF.